This TCR beta chain came from a study of blood T cell repertoires in COVID-19. Across the study: Acute and convalescent COVID-19 samples came from the United States, Italy and Spain. Sources were T cells, B-cell-depleted T cells, or PBMCs; the material itself was cDNA or gDNA.

Per the authors' pipeline: Estimated nucleated cell counts came from reference gene primer amplification. Method: immunoSEQ multiplex PCR; TCRdb's copy keeps in-frame clones and lacks some. Clone size and V and J calls were adopted from that table, with D and trimming inferred from the DNA. The sample shows 20,000 to 25,000 clones, 75% to 90% of them seen only once. Germline values: CDR1 LGHDT, CDR2 YNNKEL (reference sequence). Trimming took off 0 bases at V and 10 bases at J, with 16 bases between the two ends. CDR3 length equals 15 residues. The J gene is TRBJ2-1, the V gene TRBV3-1 (or the pseudogene TRBV3-2); no clear D. The material sequenced was peripheral blood. This receptor was identified in a woman in her sixties or seventies with active COVID-19. CDR3 nucleotides: TGTGCCAGCAGCCAAGAATACGGCAGGCAAAACGAGCAGTTCTTC. It is translated as CASSQEYGRQNEQFF.